The sample holds many counts of the clone carrying this T cell receptor beta chain. This specimen comes from a study of early T cells in non-severe SARS-CoV-2 infection. Turning to the study itself: Bulk RNA from unsorted whole blood was sequenced; chains were unpaired.

Individual cDNA molecules were tagged with unique molecular identifiers, the study reported. TCRdb reprocessed the 5' RACE reads via MiXCR and lists one record per CDR3 protein. The table has roughly 51,000 distinct CDR3 sequences, about 8% seen once. Per the germline V gene, CDR1 is SGHTA and CDR2 is FQGNSA. The CDR3 has 13 residues. V lost 5 bases and J 2 bases, leaving 8 bases between the germline ends. The TCR was taken from an adult who was a healthcare worker with PCR-confirmed SARS-CoV-2 infection or an uninfected control (not recorded which). The material sequenced was whole blood, taken at baseline. V is TRBV7-2 and J is TRBJ2-3, with D unresolved. The CDR3 reads CASSPSITDTQYF. CDR3 DNA sequence: TGTGCCAGCAGCCCTAGTATCACAGATACGCAGTATTTT.